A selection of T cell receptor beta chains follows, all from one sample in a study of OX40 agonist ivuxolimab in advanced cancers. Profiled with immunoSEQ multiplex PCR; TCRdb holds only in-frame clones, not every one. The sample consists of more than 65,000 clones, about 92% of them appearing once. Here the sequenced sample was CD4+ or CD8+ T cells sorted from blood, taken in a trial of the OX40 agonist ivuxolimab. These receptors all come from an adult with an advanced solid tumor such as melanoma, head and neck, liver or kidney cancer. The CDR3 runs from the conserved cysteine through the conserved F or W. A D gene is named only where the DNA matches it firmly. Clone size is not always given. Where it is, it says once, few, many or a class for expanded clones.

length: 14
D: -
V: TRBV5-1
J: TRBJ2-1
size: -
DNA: TGCGCCAGCAGCTTGGGGGGTTCCTACAATGAGCAGTTCTTC
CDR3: CASSLGGSYNEQFF

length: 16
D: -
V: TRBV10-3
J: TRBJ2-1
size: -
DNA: TGTGCCATCAGTGAGTCCATCGGGGGCGGACACAATGAGCAGTTCTTC
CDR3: CAISESIGGGHNEQFF

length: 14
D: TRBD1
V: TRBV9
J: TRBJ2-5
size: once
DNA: TGTGCCAGCAGCTTGGGGGACAGACAAGAGACCCAGTACTTC
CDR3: CASSLGDRQETQYF

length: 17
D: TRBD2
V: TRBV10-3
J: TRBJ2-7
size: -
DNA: TGTGCCATCAGTGAGTTGGGGACTAGCGGGGGTGGCAACGAGCAGTACTTC
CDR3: CAISELGTSGGGNEQYF

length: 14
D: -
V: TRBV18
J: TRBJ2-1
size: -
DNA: TGTGCCAGCTCACCTCAGGGCTCCTACAATGAGCAGTTCTTC
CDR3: CASSPQGSYNEQFF

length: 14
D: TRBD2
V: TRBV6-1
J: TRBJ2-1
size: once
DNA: TGTGCCAGCAGGGCGGGGGGGAGCTACAATGAGCAGTTCTTC
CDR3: CASRAGGSYNEQFF

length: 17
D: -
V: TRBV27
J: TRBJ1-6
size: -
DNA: TGTGCCAGCAGTTCTGACAGCTTACCCTCCTATAATTCACCCCTCCACTTT
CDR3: CASSSDSLPSYNSPLHF

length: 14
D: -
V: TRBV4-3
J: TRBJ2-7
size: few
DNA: TGCGCCAGCAGCCAAGTAGGCTCTACCTACGAGCAGTACTTC
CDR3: CASSQVGSTYEQYF

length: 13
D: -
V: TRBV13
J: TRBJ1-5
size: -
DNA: TGTGCCAGCAGCTTAGGGATCAATCAGCCCCAGCATTTT
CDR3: CASSLGINQPQHF

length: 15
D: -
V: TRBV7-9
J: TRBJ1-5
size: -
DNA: TGTGCCAGCGCCTCGGGTGGAATAGGCAATCAGCCCCAGCATTTT
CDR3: CASASGGIGNQPQHF